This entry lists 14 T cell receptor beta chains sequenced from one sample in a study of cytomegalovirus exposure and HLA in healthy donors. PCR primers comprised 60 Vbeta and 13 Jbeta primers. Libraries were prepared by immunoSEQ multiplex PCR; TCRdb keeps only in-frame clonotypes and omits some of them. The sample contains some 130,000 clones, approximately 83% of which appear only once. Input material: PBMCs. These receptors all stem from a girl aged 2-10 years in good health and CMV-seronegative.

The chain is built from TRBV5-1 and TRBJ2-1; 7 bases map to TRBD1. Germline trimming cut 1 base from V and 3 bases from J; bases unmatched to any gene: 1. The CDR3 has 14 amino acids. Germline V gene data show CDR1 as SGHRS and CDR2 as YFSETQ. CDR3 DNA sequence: TGCGCCAGCAGCTTGAGACAGGGCTACAATGAGCAGTTCTTC. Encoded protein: CASSLRQGYNEQFF.

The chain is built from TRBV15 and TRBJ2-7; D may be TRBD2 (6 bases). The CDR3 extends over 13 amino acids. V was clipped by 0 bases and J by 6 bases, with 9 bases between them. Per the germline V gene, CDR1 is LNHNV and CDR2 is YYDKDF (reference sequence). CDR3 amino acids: CATSRDGTREQYF. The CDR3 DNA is TGTGCCACCAGCAGAGATGGGACTCGCGAGCAGTACTTC.

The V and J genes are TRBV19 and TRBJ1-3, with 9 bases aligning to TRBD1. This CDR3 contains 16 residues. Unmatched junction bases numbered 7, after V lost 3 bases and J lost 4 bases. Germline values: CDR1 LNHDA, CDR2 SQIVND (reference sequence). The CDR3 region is CASSIGTGGLGNTIYF. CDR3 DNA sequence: TGTGCCAGTAGTATCGGTACAGGGGGCCTGGGAAACACCATATATTTT. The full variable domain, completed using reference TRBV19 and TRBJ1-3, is DGGITQSPKYLFRKEGQNVTLSCEQNLNHDAMYWYRQDPGQGLRLIYYSQIVNDFQKGDIAEGYSVSREKKESFPLTVTSAQKNPTAFYLCASSIGTGGLGNTIYFGEGSWLTVV.

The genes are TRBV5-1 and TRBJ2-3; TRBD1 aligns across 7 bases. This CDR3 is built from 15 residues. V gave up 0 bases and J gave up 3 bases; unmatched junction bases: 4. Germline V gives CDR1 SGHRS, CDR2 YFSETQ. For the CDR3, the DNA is TGCGCCAGCAGCTTGGAAGGGGGCGGGACAGATACGCAGTATTTT. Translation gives CASSLEGGGTDTQYF. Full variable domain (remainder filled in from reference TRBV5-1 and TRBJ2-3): KAGVTQTPRYLIKTRGQQVTLSCSPISGHRSVSWYQQTPGQGLQFLFEYFSETQRNKGNFPGRFSGRQFSNSRSEMNVSTLELGDSALYLCASSLEGGGTDTQYFGPGTRLTVL.

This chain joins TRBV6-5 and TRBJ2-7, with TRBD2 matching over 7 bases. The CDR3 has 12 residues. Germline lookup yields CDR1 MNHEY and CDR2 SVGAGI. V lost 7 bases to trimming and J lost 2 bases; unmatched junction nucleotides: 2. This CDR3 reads CASMAGAYEQYF. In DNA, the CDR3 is TGTGCCAGCATGGCGGGGGCCTACGAGCAGTACTTC.

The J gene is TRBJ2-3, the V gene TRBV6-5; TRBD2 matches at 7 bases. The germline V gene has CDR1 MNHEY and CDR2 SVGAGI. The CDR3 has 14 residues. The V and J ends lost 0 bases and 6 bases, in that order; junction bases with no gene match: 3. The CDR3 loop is CASSYSLGGDTQYF. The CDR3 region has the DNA TGTGCCAGCAGTTACTCCCTCGGGGGGGATACGCAGTATTTT.

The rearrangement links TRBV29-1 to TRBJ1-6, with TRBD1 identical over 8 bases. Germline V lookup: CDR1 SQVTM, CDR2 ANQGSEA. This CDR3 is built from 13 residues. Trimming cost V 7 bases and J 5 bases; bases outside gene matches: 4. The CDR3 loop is CSARTGNNSPLHF. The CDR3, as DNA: TGCAGCGCCCGGACAGGGAATAATTCACCCCTCCACTTT.

CDR3: CASSLTRVDGNDGKLFF. The CDR3 coding sequence is TGTGCCAGCAGCTTAACCCGGGTAGACGGGAATGATGGAAAACTGTTTTTT. The chain has TRBV7-6 and TRBJ1-4, with unresolved D. The ends were cut back, 2 bases at V and 10 bases at J, with 23 bases in the middle. Germline CDR1 and CDR2: SGHVS and FNYEAQ. The CDR3 is 17 residues long.

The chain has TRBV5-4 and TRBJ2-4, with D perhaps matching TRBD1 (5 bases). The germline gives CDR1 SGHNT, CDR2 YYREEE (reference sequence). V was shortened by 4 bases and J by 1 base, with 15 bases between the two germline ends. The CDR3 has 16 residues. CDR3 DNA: TGTGCCAGCAGCCCCAGGGCTGAGGAGGCCAAAAACATTCAGTACTTC. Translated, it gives CASSPRAEEAKNIQYF. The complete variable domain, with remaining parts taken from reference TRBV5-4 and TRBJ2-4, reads ETGVTQSPTHLIKTRGQQVTLRCSSQSGHNTVSWYQQALGQGPQFIFQYYREEENGRGNFPPRFSGLQFPNYSSELNVNALELDDSALYLCASSPRAEEAKNIQYFGAGTRLSVL.

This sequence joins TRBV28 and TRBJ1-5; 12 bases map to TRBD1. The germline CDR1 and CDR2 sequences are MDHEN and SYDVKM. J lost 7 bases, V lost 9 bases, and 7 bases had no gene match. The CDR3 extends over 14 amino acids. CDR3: CASTRDRGLQPQHF. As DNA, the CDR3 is TGTGCCAGTACCCGGGACAGGGGGCTCCAGCCCCAGCATTTT.

In DNA, the CDR3 is TGCGCCAGCAGCCAAGATCGCGGGGGGCGGTGGGAGACCCAGTACTTC. As protein: CASSQDRGGRWETQYF. The chain couples TRBV4-1 to TRBJ2-5; 8 bases fit TRBD2. Trimming cost V 0 bases and J 5 bases; bases outside gene matches: 8. The CDR3 is 16 residues long. The V gene's germline CDR1 is MGHRA and CDR2 YSYEKL.

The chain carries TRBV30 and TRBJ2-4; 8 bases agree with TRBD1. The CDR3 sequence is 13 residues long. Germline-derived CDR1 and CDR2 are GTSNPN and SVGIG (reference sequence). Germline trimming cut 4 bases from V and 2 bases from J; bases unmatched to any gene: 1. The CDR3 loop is CAWTGGPKNIQYF. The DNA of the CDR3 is TGTGCCTGGACAGGGGGCCCCAAAAACATTCAGTACTTC.

CDR3 DNA sequence: TGTGCCAGCAGTTTATCAAGCGTACTCTACAATGAGCAGTTCTTC. It codes for CASSLSSVLYNEQFF. The chain has TRBV27 and TRBJ2-1; D ambiguous. Trimming cost V 0 bases and J 3 bases, with 9 bases left between them. Germline lookup yields CDR1 MNHEY and CDR2 SMNVEV (reference sequence). The CDR3 is 15 residues long.

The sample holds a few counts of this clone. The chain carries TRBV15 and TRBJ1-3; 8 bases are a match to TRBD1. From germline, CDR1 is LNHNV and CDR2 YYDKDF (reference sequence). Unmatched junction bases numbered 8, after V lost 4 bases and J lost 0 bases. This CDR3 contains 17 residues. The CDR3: CATSTQTGALSGNTIYF. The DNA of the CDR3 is TGTGCCACCAGCACACAGACAGGGGCCCTCTCTGGAAACACCATATATTTT.